This is a list of T cell receptor beta chains from one sample in a study of yellow fever vaccine responses in identical twins. TCRdb analysed the RT-PCR reads with MiXCR anew, one entry per CDR3 protein. The data hold about 12,000 distinct CDR3 sequences, with approximately 84% observed a single time. Sequencing used T cells from blood (PBMCs), unsorted or a sorted subset (not recorded which), obtained before or after yellow fever vaccination (not recorded which). These TCRs come from a woman younger than 35 who received the yellow fever vaccine. Both conserved end residues are part of each CDR3.

j_gene | v_gene | CDR3aa
TRBJ2-7 | TRBV19 | CASSIVQGSYEQYF
TRBJ2-1 | TRBV11-3 | CASSLGLTEQFF
TRBJ2-4 | TRBV14 | CASSNGGPLAKNIQYF
TRBJ2-7 | TRBV5-1 | CASSLGGLAASEQYF
TRBJ2-7 | TRBV4-1 | CASSQDGQVISYEQYF
TRBJ2-3 | TRBV28 | CASSLNSRGTQYF
TRBJ2-2 | TRBV7-2 | CASSFPSVGELFF
TRBJ2-3 | TRBV18 | CASSQNRAGYGQYF
TRBJ1-1 | TRBV5-1 | CASSLDAANTEAFF
TRBJ2-2 | TRBV11-1 | CASSSLAGGFTGELFF
TRBJ2-5 | TRBV6-2/TRBV6-3 | CASSYSGTSGGYGETQYF
TRBJ2-5 | TRBV11-3 | CASSYTGSHTQETQYF
TRBJ2-3 | TRBV20-1 | CSARDLDRATDTQYF
TRBJ2-2 | TRBV2 | CASSEGAGGELFF
TRBJ1-5 | TRBV18 | CASSQGQDQPQHF
TRBJ2-4 | TRBV2 | CASSGTGMGAKNIQYF
TRBJ2-7 | TRBV28 | CASSLFGDPTYEQYF
TRBJ2-1 | TRBV9 | CASSVGDYNEQFF
TRBJ2-7 | TRBV11-1 | CASSLAFTAYEQYF
TRBJ2-7 | TRBV27 | CASSLTGTDYEQYF
TRBJ1-2 | TRBV5-6 | CASSLEGYGYTF
TRBJ1-6 | TRBV9 | CASSVSNSPLHF
TRBJ2-3 | TRBV29-1 | CSVVTRSPSTDTQYF
TRBJ2-5 | TRBV11-3 | CASSGIQGGETQYF
TRBJ2-3 | TRBV11-2 | CASSLRGLVTILADTQYF
TRBJ2-3 | TRBV11-1 | CASSPGLAGPTDTQYF
TRBJ2-7 | TRBV4-2 | CASSQGTGGGVTYEQYF